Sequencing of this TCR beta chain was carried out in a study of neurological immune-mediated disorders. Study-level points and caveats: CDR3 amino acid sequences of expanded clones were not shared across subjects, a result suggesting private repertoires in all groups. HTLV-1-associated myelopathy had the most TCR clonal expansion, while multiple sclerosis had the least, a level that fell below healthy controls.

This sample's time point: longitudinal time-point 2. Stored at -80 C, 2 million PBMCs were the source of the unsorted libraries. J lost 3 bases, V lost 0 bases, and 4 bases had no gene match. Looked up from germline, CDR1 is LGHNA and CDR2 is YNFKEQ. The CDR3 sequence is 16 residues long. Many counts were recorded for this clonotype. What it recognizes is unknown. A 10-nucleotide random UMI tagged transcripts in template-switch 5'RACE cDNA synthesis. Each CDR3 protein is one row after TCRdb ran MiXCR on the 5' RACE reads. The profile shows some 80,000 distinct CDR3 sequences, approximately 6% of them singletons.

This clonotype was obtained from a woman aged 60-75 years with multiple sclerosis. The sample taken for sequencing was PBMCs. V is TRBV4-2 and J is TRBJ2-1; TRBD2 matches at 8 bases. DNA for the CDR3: TGTGCCAGCAGCCAAGATCCGGGGGGGAGCTACAATGAGCAGTTCTTC. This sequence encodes CASSQDPGGSYNEQFF.